Described below is a single T cell receptor beta chain sequence and its context. Its antigen remains unidentified. Base-call qualities are not available, and no considerably larger clone is one nucleotide away. This sample stems from a study of T cell changes during pregnancy in multiple sclerosis (dated 2019 in TCRdb). A note on the overall study: Changes in the T cell repertoire over the course of pregnancy were examined in this study in women with multiple sclerosis.

The method was the immunoSEQ multiplex PCR assay. The table comes from immuneACCESS by way of TCRdb, which keeps in-frame sequences with V and J called. Part of the clones is missing from these tables; in studies checked, under half for an unresolved V gene and the rest for unknown reasons. Here the sample has approximately 45,000 clones; less than 95% occur a single time. The ten largest clones capture 2.9% of the sample. The sample in question was CD8+ T cells from peripheral blood mononuclear cells, obtained in the second trimester of pregnancy. This TCR derives from a female donor with multiple sclerosis, enrolled in a pregnancy study.

The bases are TGCGCCAGCAGCCCTGCAAGGACAGTCTTCCAGCCCCAGCATTTT. Translation gives CASSPARTVFQPQHF. Recombination linked TRBV4-3 to TRBJ1-5; tentative D gene TRBD1, with 6 bases matching. V gives up 4 bases and J gives up 7 bases, and the segment between their germline ends measures 17 bases. Looking up the germline V gene yields CDR1 LGHNA and CDR2 YSLEER. Counted from cysteine to phenylalanine, this CDR3 has 15 amino acids. Only the CDR3 DNA is retained, 45 bases long and in frame from the first base.